This T cell receptor (beta chain) is drawn from a study of immune cell composition in non-small cell lung cancer. Study-level results: Tumour-associated clones >0.5% occurred in 25% to 35% of adenocarcinomas, under 85% of squamous.

Generated by immunoSEQ multiplex PCR, the TCRdb table keeps only in-frame clones and is missing some. Of several thousand clones in the sample, under 90% are singletons; the top ten hold 7% to 10%. Concerning this clone itself: As yet, its antigen is unknown.

Normal lung was sampled as far from the tumour as possible, at least 3 cm. The V gene lost 4 bases and the J gene lost 7 bases, with 8 bases spanning the gap. This CDR3 spans 12 amino acids. Germline loops: CDR1 SGHTS, CDR2 YDEGEE. Sequencing input: non-adjacent lung tissue. The V gene is TRBV5-8, the J gene TRBJ2-2; no firm D call. This TCR derives from a human donor with non-small cell lung cancer. The CDR3 nucleotides read TGTGCCAGCAGCCTCCTTTTCGGGGAGCTGTTTTTT. Translating gives CASSLLFGELFF.